This T cell receptor beta chain emerged from a study of tissue T cells after allogeneic stem cell transplantation. This CDR3 spans 14 amino acids. V lost 5 bases to trimming and J lost 2 bases; unmatched junction nucleotides: 2. CDR1 NNHDY and CDR2 SYVADS come from the germline V gene. Concerning this clone: The gene symbols are mouse symbols. The CDR3 end is not reached by the read, which stops 1 residue before it; the germline J gene fills it in.

Time point denoted: mouse harvest day 7 after allogeneic transplant. Tail vein injection delivered 10^7 T-cell-depleted bone marrow cells and 10^6 splenic CD5+ T cells. Mice had MHC-mismatched B6 into BALB/c GVHD, sampled day 7 or 14. Sequencing was performed with immunoSEQ multiplex PCR; in TCRdb, only in-frame clones are kept and a portion is missing. Among 5,500 to 6,500 clones, 35% to 50% were seen once, and the ten largest hold about 2%. The rearrangement joins TRBV13-3 to TRBJ2-4; 10 bases align to TRBD1. The TCR sequence derives from a female BALB/c mouse given C57BL/6 T cells with graft-versus-host disease after an allogeneic hematopoietic cell transplant. Sequencing input: skin. CDR3 DNA (partial): TGTGCCAGCAGGGACAGGGGGGCTCAAAACACCTTGTAC. Residues: CASRDRGAQNTLY. The complete CDR3 protein is CASRDRGAQNTLYF.